A single sample gave rise to the 30 T cell receptor beta chains below, sequenced in a study of regulatory T cells in long-lasting Graves disease. Time point: newly diagnosed GD, antithyroid drugs for less than 3 months. There was RNA extracted from PBMCs, and the TCR library was made from it. Researchers made TCR beta libraries by using iRepertoire HTBI primers and running Arm-PCR on CDR3 regions. Via MiXCR, TCRdb re-called the multiplex PCR reads, giving one row per CDR3 protein. The sample lists 350,000 to 450,000 distinct CDR3 sequences, approximately 16% occurring once. These data were also reused for a study on T cells in Graves' hyperthyroidism and ophthalmopathy.

The input for sequencing was peripheral blood mononuclear cells (PBMCs), taken at new diagnosis, from a patient treated with antithyroid drugs. The receptors stem from a woman between 35 and 50 years old with Graves disease.

The table lists this clonotype with many counts. The chain links TRBV2 to TRBJ2-7; perhaps TRBD1 as D (6 bases). The CDR3 has 13 amino acids. V shed 9 bases and J shed 2 bases, with 14 bases lying between them. CDR1 and CDR2 (germline): SNHLY, FYNNEI. CDR3 residues: CARRNRATYEQYF. In nucleotides, the CDR3 is TGTGCCAGACGAAACAGGGCCACCTACGAGCAGTACTTC. The full variable domain, its missing parts supplied by reference TRBV2 and TRBJ2-7, is EPEVTQTPSHQVTQMGQEVILRCVPISNHLYFYWYRQILGQKVEFLVSFYNNEISEKSEIFDDQFSVERPDGSNFTLKIRSTKLEDSAMYFCARRNRATYEQYFGPGTRLTVT.

This clonotype occurred many times. The chain links TRBV19 to TRBJ1-5, with 9 bases identical to TRBD1. J lost 7 bases, V lost 1 base, and 11 bases had no gene match. The CDR3 runs 17 residues. Germline V CDR1 and CDR2: LNHDA, SQIVND (reference sequence). The CDR3 coding sequence is TGTGCCAGTAGTATAGCCTTTTTACAGGGGGCGGGGCAGCCCCAGCATTTT. Its protein product is CASSIAFLQGAGQPQHF. Full variable domain (outside the CDR3, taken from reference TRBV19 and TRBJ1-5): DGGITQSPKYLFRKEGQNVTLSCEQNLNHDAMYWYRQDPGQGLRLIYYSQIVNDFQKGDIAEGYSVSREKKESFPLTVTSAQKNPTAFYLCASSIAFLQGAGQPQHFGDGTRLSIL.

This clonotype was detected only a few times. In DNA, the CDR3 is TGTGCCAGTAGTCGAGTGGCCCGGGGATACAATGAGCAGTTCTTC. The encoded protein is CASSRVARGYNEQFF. This chain joins TRBV19 and TRBJ2-1; a weak D match, TRBD2 (5 bases). V lost 5 bases, J lost 4 bases, and 15 bases lay in between. The germline V gene has CDR1 LNHDA and CDR2 SQIVND (reference sequence). This CDR3 is 15 amino acids long.

CDR3 region: CASSRDRRQPQHF. In DNA, the CDR3 is TGTGCCAGCAGCCGGGACAGGCGTCAGCCCCAGCATTTT. This chain uses TRBV6-1 with TRBJ1-5; TRBD1 matches at 8 bases. The germline V gene encodes CDR1 MNHNS and CDR2 SASEGT. CDR3 length: 13 amino acids. V lost 6 bases to trimming and J lost 6 bases; unmatched junction nucleotides: 4.

This chain links TRBV4-3 with TRBJ2-7; D remains ambiguous. The CDR3 length is 16 residues. V was pared by 0 bases and J by 3 bases, with 15 bases between. Germline assignment: CDR1 LGHNA and CDR2 YSLEER. CDR3 in amino acids: CASSQDFGQKHYEQYF. The CDR3 nucleotides are TGCGCCAGCAGCCAAGATTTTGGGCAGAAACACTACGAGCAGTACTTC.

V is TRBV28 and J is TRBJ1-2; D gene uncertain. The CDR3 is made up of 13 amino acids. Germline V CDR1 and CDR2: MDHEN, SYDVKM. V dropped 7 bases and J dropped 4 bases, with 13 bases sitting between them. CDR3: CASTMGGGYGYTF. In DNA form, the CDR3 reads TGTGCCAGCACAATGGGCGGCGGCTATGGCTACACCTTC.

This clonotype has just a few counts. The chain links TRBV20-1 to TRBJ1-1, with TRBD1 as a possible D gene (5 bases). Germline V CDR1 and CDR2: DFQATT, SNEGSKA (reference sequence). CDR3 length: 13 amino acids. The V end was cut by 5 bases, the J end by 3 bases, with 13 bases between. Here the CDR3 reads CSASGSSDTEAFF. The CDR3 nucleotides are TGCAGTGCTTCAGGGAGTTCGGACACTGAAGCTTTCTTT.

This clonotype was recorded at least ten times. The chain couples TRBV11-2 to TRBJ1-1; TRBD1 matches 7 bases. Germline CDR1 SGHAT, CDR2 FQNNGV. The CDR3 is made up of 15 amino acids. The trim removed 3 bases at V and 0 bases at J, leaving 4 bases unmatched. CDR3 sequence (DNA): TGTGCCAGCAGCTTGGCGGGACAGTTGAACACTGAAGCTTTCTTT. This codes for CASSLAGQLNTEAFF. The full variable domain, completed using reference TRBV11-2 and TRBJ1-1, is EAGVAQSPRYKIIEKRQSVAFWCNPISGHATLYWYQQILGQGPKLLIQFQNNGVVDDSQLPKDRFSAERLKGVDSTLKIQPAKLEDSAVYLCASSLAGQLNTEAFFGQGTRLTVV.

This clonotype was seen repeatedly, ten times or more. V is TRBV11-2 and J is TRBJ2-7, with 8 bases fitting TRBD2. Germline V CDR1 and CDR2: SGHAT, FQNNGV. The CDR3 length is 15 residues. J lost 3 bases, V lost 5 bases, and 9 bases had no gene match. This chain's CDR3 is CASSETSGSYYEQYF. CDR3 nucleotide sequence: TGTGCCAGCAGCGAAACCAGCGGGAGCTACTACGAGCAGTACTTC.

This clonotype was detected many times. This chain connects TRBV6-1 to TRBJ2-2; D is unclear. From germline, CDR1 is MNHNS and CDR2 SASEGT. V lost 8 bases to trimming and J lost 3 bases, with 16 bases between them. CDR3 length equals 15 residues. Here the CDR3 reads CASARSWADTGELFF. As DNA, the CDR3 is TGTGCCAGCGCACGATCTTGGGCGGACACCGGGGAGCTGTTTTTT.

The sample holds many counts of this clonotype. The chain couples TRBV10-3 to TRBJ2-5; D may match TRBD1 or TRBD2 (6 bases each). Trimming shortened V by 9 bases and J by 3 bases, and 17 bases separated the two germline ends. The CDR3 runs 14 residues. Germline lookup yields CDR1 ENHRY and CDR2 SYGVKD. This CDR3 reads CAISGGGLEETQYF. CDR3 in DNA: TGTGCCATTTCTGGAGGGGGACTTGAAGAGACCCAGTACTTC.

This clonotype showed up many times. The rearrangement uses TRBV7-9 and TRBJ2-3; D uncertain. Germline V gene sequence: CDR1 SEHNR, CDR2 FQNEAQ (reference sequence). V was cut by 1 base and J by 4 bases, with 9 bases left in between. The CDR3 runs to 14 residues. The CDR3 here is CASSLGSWADTQYF. In DNA, the CDR3 is TGTGCCAGCAGCTTAGGGTCTTGGGCAGATACGCAGTATTTT.

As concerns this clonotype: This clone may be a read error of a much larger clone one base away. CDR3 sequence reads: CSATPRREPYEQFF. CDR3 in DNA: TGCAGTGCTACCCCCAGACGGGAGCCCTACGAGCAGTTCTTC. This chain connects TRBV20-1 to TRBJ2-1; the D gene is possibly TRBD2 (6 bases). The CDR3 extends over 14 amino acids. V lost 4 bases to trimming and J lost 10 bases, with 20 bases between them. Germline lookup yields CDR1 DFQATT and CDR2 SNEGSKA (reference sequence).

This clonotype was seen at least ten times. The J gene is TRBJ2-1, the V gene TRBV28; no firm D call. With 2 bases removed from V and 0 bases from J, the gap between germline ends came to 14 bases. CDR1 and CDR2 (germline): MDHEN, SYDVKM. The CDR3 contains 17 residues. DNA of the CDR3: TGTGCCAGCAGTTTAAATTGGGCTTCCGACTCCTACAATGAGCAGTTCTTC. It codes for CASSLNWASDSYNEQFF. The full variable domain, rest sourced from reference TRBV28 and TRBJ2-1, is DVKVTQSSRYLVKRTGEKVFLECVQDMDHENMFWYRQDPGLGLRLIYFSYDVKMKEKGDIPEGYSVSREKKERFSLILESASTNQTSMYLCASSLNWASDSYNEQFFGPGTRLTVL.

This clonotype was recorded a few times. One end of the junction varies from germline; a read error may be responsible. This sequence joins TRBV6-1 and TRBJ2-2; a weak D match, TRBD1 (5 bases). The length of the CDR3 is 17 residues. CDR1 is MNHNS, CDR2 SASEGT, per germline. CDR3 coding DNA: TGTGCCGGCAGCCAGTCCGCGACAGTGCTAAACACCGGGGAGCTGTTTTTT. Translated: CAGSQSATVLNTGELFF.

This clonotype occurred a few times. This chain connects TRBV7-9 to TRBJ2-3; weak D call: TRBD2 (7 bases). The CDR3 runs 16 residues. V was trimmed by 0 bases and J by 4 bases, leaving 14 bases between them. Germline lookup yields CDR1 SEHNR and CDR2 FQNEAQ (reference sequence). The CDR3 DNA reads TGTGCCAGCAGCTTAGCGCTGGGGGGGGGGCCAGATACGCAGTATTTT. Its translation: CASSLALGGGPDTQYF.

In its sample, this clonotype was seen a few times. The junction shows a germline mismatch at one end, possibly a read error. The chain's CDR3 is CASNQGTTTYEQYF. In DNA, the CDR3 is TGTGCCAGCAACCAAGGGACGACTACCTACGAGCAGTACTTC. This chain connects TRBV3-1 to TRBJ2-3; D assignment may be TRBD1 or TRBD2 (5 bases each). The DNA end favors TRBJ2-7, so the J call may be wrong. The CDR3 loop spans 14 amino acids. Germline CDR1 is LGHDT and CDR2 is YNNKEL (reference sequence).

In its sample, this clonotype was seen many times. This sequence joins TRBV20-1 and TRBJ2-1; possibly TRBD1 or TRBD2 for D (5 bases each). There are 16 residues in the CDR3. Germline CDR1 is DFQATT and CDR2 is SNEGSKA (reference sequence). Trimming shortened V by 5 bases and J by 7 bases, and 24 bases separated the two germline ends. The DNA of the CDR3 is TGCAGTGCTGGTTCGGGGCTAGAAGATCCCCCAAATGAGCAGTTCTTC. Its protein product is CSAGSGLEDPPNEQFF.

The gene calls are TRBV11-3 and TRBJ1-2; the D gene is possibly TRBD1 (6 bases). This CDR3 is 13 amino acids long. The V gene lost 5 bases and the J gene lost 3 bases, with 10 bases spanning the gap. The germline V gene encodes CDR1 SGHNT and CDR2 YENEEA. The CDR3 loop is CASSTRQDYGYTF. CDR3 DNA sequence: TGTGCCAGCAGCACCCGACAGGACTATGGCTACACCTTC.

The V and J genes are TRBV20-1 and TRBJ2-3; the D gene is possibly TRBD2 (5 bases). The V and J ends lost 0 bases and 2 bases respectively, with 12 bases between them. The length of the CDR3 is 15 residues. Germline loops: CDR1 DFQATT, CDR2 SNEGSKA (reference sequence). This CDR3 reads CSARDLRENTDTQYF. The CDR3, as DNA: TGCAGTGCTAGAGATTTGAGGGAGAACACAGATACGCAGTATTTT.

The chain combines TRBV28 with TRBJ1-4, with D possibly TRBD1 on 5 matching bases. Trimming took off 4 bases at V and 2 bases at J, with 11 bases between the two ends. This CDR3 is built from 15 residues. CDR1 and CDR2 from the germline V gene are MDHEN and SYDVKM. The CDR3 spells CASSSSGHTNEKLFF. The CDR3 coding sequence is TGTGCCAGCAGTTCGTCTGGACATACTAATGAAAAACTGTTTTTT.

The table lists this clonotype with many counts. The gene calls are TRBV2 and TRBJ2-2; 14 bases match TRBD2. Germline V gene data show CDR1 as SNHLY and CDR2 as FYNNEI. After removal of 10 bases from V and 7 bases from J, the junction contained 20 bases not matched to a gene. This CDR3 region has 19 residues. The CDR3 loop reads CATLERTGTSGRRVGELFF. For the CDR3, the DNA is TGTGCCACCCTGGAAAGGACAGGGACTAGCGGGAGACGGGTCGGGGAGCTGTTTTTT.

This clonotype was seen ten or more times. The rearrangement uses TRBV18 and TRBJ1-5; TRBD1 aligns across 7 bases. The V segment lost 8 bases and the J segment 4 bases; nucleotides outside the gene matches: 5. The CDR3 totals 13 residues. Looked up from germline, CDR1 is KGHSH and CDR2 is LQKENI. CDR3 nucleotide sequence: TGTGCCAGCAGCCCGGGACAGAATCAGCCCCAGCATTTT. Encoded protein: CASSPGQNQPQHF. The entire variable domain, with the rest obtained from reference TRBV18 and TRBJ1-5, is as follows: NAGVMQNPRHLVRRRGQEARLRCSPMKGHSHVYWYRQLPEEGLKFMVYLQKENIIDESGMPKERFSAEFPKEGPSILRIQQVVRGDSAAYFCASSPGQNQPQHFGDGTRLSIL.

The V call is TRBV30, the J call TRBJ2-3; D gene unclear. Germline CDR1 reads GTSNPN; CDR2 reads SVGIG (reference sequence). Trimming took 3 bases from V and 4 from J, leaving 20 bases between them. There are 16 residues in the CDR3. CDR3 bases: TGTGCCTGGAGCGTCGGTTTGTCGTCGGGTGCAGATACGCAGTATTTT. Its protein product is CAWSVGLSSGADTQYF. Drawing the rest from reference TRBV30 and TRBJ2-3, the complete variable domain is SQTIHQWPATLVQPVGSPLSLECTVEGTSNPNLYWYRQAAGRGLQLLFYSVGIGQISSEVPQNLSASRPQDRQFILSSKKLLLSDSGFYLCAWSVGLSSGADTQYFGPGTRLTVL.

This clonotype was picked up many times. The chain links TRBV2 to TRBJ2-1; D ambiguous. V was clipped by 2 bases and J by 9 bases, with 5 bases between them. The CDR3 contains 11 residues. The germline CDR1 and CDR2 sequences are SNHLY and FYNNEI. The chain's CDR3 is CASSETSEQFF. The CDR3 DNA reads TGTGCCAGCAGTGAAACGAGTGAGCAGTTCTTC.

The chain uses TRBV6-2 or TRBV6-3 and TRBJ1-5; TRBD1 matches at 9 bases. The CDR3 is 17 residues long. The V and J ends lost 5 bases and 0 bases, in that order; junction bases with no gene match: 8. Germline V CDR1 and CDR2: MNHEY, SVGEGT. The CDR3 region is CASSEELGQGSNQPQHF. The CDR3 bases are TGTGCCAGCAGTGAAGAATTGGGACAGGGTAGCAATCAGCCCCAGCATTTT.

This clonotype was picked up many times. The chain uses TRBV14 and TRBJ2-5; 10 bases agree with TRBD2. Trimming at V came to 8 bases and at J to 3 bases, leaving 6 bases not matched to a gene. Germline values: CDR1 SGHDN, CDR2 FVKESK. The CDR3 length is 14 residues. The CDR3 spells CASSPGLAKETQYF. The CDR3 region has the DNA TGTGCCAGCTCGCCGGGACTAGCGAAAGAGACCCAGTACTTC.

This clonotype was picked up a small number of times. The chain joins TRBV5-8 to TRBJ2-1, with no clear D. V was cut by 3 bases and J by 4 bases, with 11 bases left in between. This CDR3 contains 14 residues. CDR1 and CDR2 (germline): SGHTS, YDEGEE. This chain's CDR3 is CASSSTDVYNEQFF. The CDR3 DNA sequence: TGTGCCAGCAGCTCCACCGATGTGTACAATGAGCAGTTCTTC.

This clonotype was counted only a few times. CDR3 sequence reads: CAWSGLIRGRETQYF. CDR3 in DNA: TGTGCCTGGAGCGGGCTAATCAGGGGGCGTGAGACCCAGTACTTC. This sequence joins TRBV30 and TRBJ2-5; 8 bases are a match to TRBD1. The V segment lost 3 bases and the J segment 5 bases; nucleotides outside the gene matches: 11. The CDR3 runs to 15 residues. From germline, CDR1 is GTSNPN and CDR2 SVGIG (reference sequence).

The chain couples TRBV18 to TRBJ1-5; D perhaps matches TRBD1 (6 bases). The V gene's germline CDR1 is KGHSH and CDR2 LQKENI. The CDR3 runs 18 residues. V lost 4 bases and J 0 bases, leaving 19 bases between the germline ends. CDR3 nucleotides: TGTGCCAGCTCACTAGGGCAGGGGAGCCGATATAGCAATCAGCCCCAGCATTTT. The encoded protein is CASSLGQGSRYSNQPQHF.